This is a list of T cell receptor beta chains from one sample in a study of regulatory T cells in long-lasting Graves disease. TCRdb fed the multiplex PCR reads into MiXCR, producing one record per CDR3 protein. Among some 560,000 distinct CDR3 sequences listed, 15% to 20% were seen once. The sample was also linked to a second study, of T cells in Graves' hyperthyroidism and ophthalmopathy.

The specimen was peripheral blood mononuclear cells (PBMCs), collected at new diagnosis, from a patient treated with antithyroid drugs. These receptors all stem from a woman aged 35-65 years with Graves disease. CDR3s include the opening cysteine and the closing phenylalanine or tryptophan. D genes are given only for firm matches. The size entry is marked missing in some rows and otherwise reads once, few, many or a size class.

>many|TRBJ2-7|.|TRBV12-3/TRBV12-4
CASSLVGVYEQYF
TGTGCCAGCAGTTTGGTGGGGGTCTACGAGCAGTACTTC
>.|TRBJ1-2|TRBD1|TRBV10-3
CAISDGTGGHYGYTF
TGTGCCATCAGCGATGGGACAGGGGGCCACTATGGCTACACCTTC
>few|TRBJ2-1|.|TRBV7-9
CASSLAGLLLNEQFF
TGTGCCAGCAGCTTAGCGGGCCTCCTTTTGAATGAGCAGTTCTTC
>.|TRBJ2-5|TRBD2|TRBV20-1
CSARQTSGSDLETQYF
TGCAGTGCTCGACAGACTAGCGGGTCGGACCTAGAGACCCAGTACTTC
>many|TRBJ2-1|TRBD2|TRBV3-1
CASSTTSVEQFF
TGTGCCAGCAGCACCACTAGCGTAGAGCAGTTCTTC
>.|TRBJ1-1|.|TRBV20-1
CSARDLGHEAFF
TGCAGTGCTAGAGATTTGGGACACGAAGCTTTCTTT
>many|TRBJ1-1|.|TRBV12-3/TRBV12-4
CASSLGQRAFF
TGTGCCAGCAGTTTAGGGCAGCGGGCTTTCTTT
>few|TRBJ2-3|TRBD2|TRBV20-1
CSASRTSGGSTDTQYF
TGCAGTGCTAGTAGGACTAGCGGGGGGAGCACAGATACGCAGTATTTT
>few|TRBJ2-1|TRBD1|TRBV7-6
CASSPHKGGQGANEQFF
TGTGCCAGCAGCCCCCATAAGGGGGGACAGGGGGCGAATGAGCAGTTCTTC
>many|TRBJ1-1|.|TRBV20-1
CSARTDGNTEAFF
TGCAGTGCCCGAACAGACGGGAACACTGAAGCTTTCTTT
>.|TRBJ2-7|.|TRBV2
CASTLEGGSSYEQYF
TGTGCCAGCACCCTGGAGGGGGGGTCTTCCTACGAGCAGTACTTC
>many|TRBJ2-2|.|TRBV7-3
CASSSRSGGTGELFF
TGTGCCAGCAGCTCGAGGTCAGGCGGCACCGGGGAGCTGTTTTTT
>.|TRBJ2-3|TRBD1|TRBV10-3
CAIRSGTGADTQYF
TGTGCCATCAGATCCGGGACAGGGGCAGATACGCAGTATTTT
>.|TRBJ2-6|.|TRBV9
CASSVVPPSGANVLTF
TGTGCCAGCAGCGTAGTTCCCCCCTCTGGGGCCAACGTCCTGACTTTC
>few|TRBJ1-4|TRBD1|TRBV4-1
CASSQESRGLREKLFF
TGCGCCAGCAGCCAAGAATCCAGGGGGCTTCGGGAAAAACTGTTTTTT
>.|TRBJ1-4|.|TRBV7-9
CASSFETGPPEKLFF
TGTGCCAGCAGCTTCGAAACGGGACCGCCTGAAAAACTGTTTTTT
>few|TRBJ1-2|.|TRBV24-1
CATYGSYGYTF
TGTGCCACTTATGGCTCCTATGGCTACACCTTC
>.|TRBJ2-2|TRBD1|TRBV5-1
CASSQNRGPNTGGLFF
TGCGCCAGCAGCCAGAACAGGGGGCCGAACACCGGGGGGCTGTTTTTT
>.|TRBJ1-1|.|TRBV5-6
CASSPGTTSVIEAFF
TGTGCCAGCAGCCCCGGGACCACAAGTGTAATTGAAGCTTTCTTT
>many|TRBJ1-5|.|TRBV7-9
CASSLAGRPQHF
TGTGCCAGCAGCTTAGCAGGGCGGCCCCAGCATTTT
>.|TRBJ1-3|.|TRBV6-2/TRBV6-3
CASSREGSTIYF
TGTGCCAGCAGCCGGGAAGGAAGCACCATATATTTT
>.|TRBJ1-4|.|TRBV7-9
CASSFSTVGEKLFF
TGTGCCAGCAGCTTCTCGACCGTAGGTGAAAAACTGTTTTTT
>many|TRBJ1-5|.|TRBV12-3/TRBV12-4
CASSLNRALNQPQHF
TGTGCCAGCAGTTTGAACAGGGCCCTCAATCAGCCCCAGCATTTT
>.|TRBJ2-7|.|TRBV4-1
CASSYWDKPYEQYF
TGCGCCAGCAGCTACTGGGACAAGCCCTACGAGCAGTACTTC
>.|TRBJ2-1|TRBD2|TRBV7-9
CATLPSRTSPRDEQFF
TGTGCCACCCTCCCCTCCCGGACTAGCCCCCGGGATGAGCAGTTCTTC
>many|TRBJ1-5|TRBD1|TRBV13
CASSIRDSGNDQPQHF
TGTGCCAGCAGCATCCGGGACAGCGGGAACGATCAGCCCCAGCATTTT
>.|TRBJ2-3|.|TRBV30
CAWSPLDTQYF
TGTGCCTGGAGTCCCCTAGATACGCAGTATTTT
>many|TRBJ1-4|TRBD1|TRBV28
CASSLSAGGGEKLFF
TGTGCCAGCAGTTTAAGTGCAGGGGGCGGTGAAAAACTGTTTTTT
>many|TRBJ1-2|.|TRBV7-2
CASSLGGQTGYGYTF
TGTGCCAGCAGCTTAGGGGGGCAGACTGGCTATGGCTACACCTTC
>many|TRBJ1-2|.|TRBV2
CASSVMTGGATF
TGTGCCAGCAGTGTTATGACGGGCGGGGCCACCTTC
>many|TRBJ2-3|TRBD1|TRBV28
CASSLLGGVADTQYF
TGTGCCAGCAGTTTATTAGGGGGCGTCGCAGATACGCAGTATTTT
>few|TRBJ1-4|.|TRBV11-2
CASSTKGGHSTNEKLFF
TGTGCCAGCAGCACAAAGGGGGGGCATTCGACTAATGAAAAACTGTTTTTT
>many|TRBJ1-6|TRBD1|TRBV12-3/TRBV12-4
CASQPGTGGSPLHF
TGTGCCAGCCAGCCCGGGACAGGGGGATCACCCCTCCACTTT
>many|TRBJ2-5|.|TRBV20-1
CSASRGEIQETQYF
TGCAGTGCTAGCCGAGGGGAGATACAAGAGACCCAGTACTTC
>many|TRBJ1-3|.|TRBV30
CAWLRGDSGNTIYF
TGTGCCTGGCTTCGGGGGGACTCTGGAAACACCATATATTTT
>many|TRBJ2-7|.|TRBV12-3/TRBV12-4
CASTPGRSSYEQYF
TGTGCCAGCACCCCCGGCAGGAGCTCCTACGAGCAGTACTTC
>few|TRBJ1-2|.|TRBV5-5
CASSSGSPAAYGYTF
TGTGCCAGCAGCTCGGGTAGTCCTGCAGCCTATGGCTACACCTTC
>many|TRBJ1-4|TRBD1|TRBV2
CASTDQGANEKLFF
TGTGCCAGCACTGACCAGGGGGCAAATGAAAAACTGTTTTTT
>.|TRBJ2-4|.|TRBV5-1
CASSLDASLAKNIQYF
TGCGCCAGCAGCTTGGATGCCAGTTTAGCCAAAAACATTCAGTACTTC
>many|TRBJ2-3|.|TRBV7-8
CASSLAAGASTDTQYF
TGTGCCAGCAGCTTAGCGGCGGGGGCTAGCACAGATACGCAGTATTTT
>few|TRBJ2-1|TRBD2|TRBV24-1
CATSGPTSGGWNEQFF
TGTGCCACCAGTGGCCCGACTAGCGGGGGCTGGAATGAGCAGTTCTTC